The sequence of this TCR beta chain was determined in a study of blood T cell repertoires in COVID-19. Study as a whole: Donors in the United States, Italy and Spain gave samples during acute or convalescent COVID-19.

As handled by the study authors: Amplification of reference gene primers provided the estimated nucleated cell counts. The protocol was immunoSEQ multiplex PCR, while the TCRdb copy is restricted to in-frame clones and leaves out a portion. The V and J calls and clone size are taken from that table; D and trimming were inferred from the DNA. The table includes approximately 220,000 clones, about four fifths detected once. Enrolled through a virtual design, the participants were between roughly 18 and 95 years of age and came from fewer than 30 US areas. The material sequenced was PBMCs or T cells enriched from blood (not recorded which). This clonotype was obtained from a woman in her fifties or sixties who had been exposed to COVID-19.

The CDR3 sequence: CASSPGTRPEAFF. The CDR3 nucleotides read TGTGCCAGCTCACCAGGTACGCGCCCCGAAGCTTTCTTT. The V gene is TRBV18, the J gene TRBJ1-1; no firm D call. The germline V and J ends were trimmed by 2 bases and 8 bases, with 12 bases remaining between them. This CDR3 has 13 amino acids. The germline V gene has CDR1 KGHSH and CDR2 LQKENI. The variable domain in full, with the rest retrieved from reference TRBV18 and TRBJ1-1, is NAGVMQNPRHLVRRRGQEARLRCSPMKGHSHVYWYRQLPEEGLKFMVYLQKENIIDESGMPKERFSAEFPKEGPSILRIQQVVRGDSAAYFCASSPGTRPEAFFGQGTRLTVV.